The entry below describes one T cell receptor beta chain. Germline CDR1 and CDR2: SGHNT and YENEEA. The CDR3 runs 16 residues. J lost 2 bases, V lost 0 bases, and 1 base had no gene match. This record comes from a study of blood T cell repertoires in COVID-19. Study-wide background: Samples came from the United States, Italy and Spain, spanning acute and convalescent COVID-19. T cells, B-cell-depleted T cells, or PBMCs supplied cDNA or gDNA.

Authors' methods: Reference gene primers were amplified, and this amplification served to estimate nucleated cell counts. TCRdb's table, derived via immunoSEQ multiplex PCR, lists solely in-frame clones and lacks some. From that table come the V and J calls and clone size; the DNA was used to work out D and trimming. The repertoire has over 400,000 clones, 75% to 90% of them found once; the top ten carry almost 1.5%. This chain uses TRBV11-3 with TRBJ2-1, with TRBD2 identical over 10 bases. The clonotype originates from a woman between 25 and 40 years old with active or convalescent COVID-19. The sample taken for sequencing was peripheral blood. The CDR3 sequence: CASSLEGTSAYNEQFF. The CDR3, as DNA: TGTGCCAGCAGCTTAGAGGGGACTAGCGCCTACAATGAGCAGTTCTTC.